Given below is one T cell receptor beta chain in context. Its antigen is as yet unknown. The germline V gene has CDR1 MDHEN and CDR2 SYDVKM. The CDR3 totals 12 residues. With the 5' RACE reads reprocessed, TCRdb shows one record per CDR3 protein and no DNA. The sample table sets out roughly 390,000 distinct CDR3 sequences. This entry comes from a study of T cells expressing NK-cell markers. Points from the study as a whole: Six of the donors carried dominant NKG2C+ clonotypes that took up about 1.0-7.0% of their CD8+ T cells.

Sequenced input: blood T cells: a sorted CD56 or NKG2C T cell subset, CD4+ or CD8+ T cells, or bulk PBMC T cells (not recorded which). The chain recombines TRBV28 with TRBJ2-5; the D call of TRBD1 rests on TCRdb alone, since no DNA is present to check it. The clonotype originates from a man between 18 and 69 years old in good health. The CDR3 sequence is CATETGVETQYF.